A single sample gave rise to the 30 T cell receptor beta chains below, sequenced in a study of blood T cell repertoires in COVID-19. Assay: immunoSEQ multiplex PCR; the TCRdb copy retains only in-frame clones and omits some. Among around 200,000 clones listed, around 86% were seen once. Input material: peripheral blood. These receptors were obtained from a human donor in a cohort sampled during active COVID-19.

The chain carries TRBV9 and TRBJ1-1; 8 bases are shared with TRBD1. The CDR3 has 15 amino acids. Trimming at V came to 3 bases and at J to 0 bases, leaving 4 bases not matched to a gene. CDR1 is SGDLS, CDR2 YYNGEE, per germline. Here the CDR3 reads CASSATGAMNTEAFF. CDR3 in DNA: TGTGCCAGCAGCGCGACAGGGGCCATGAACACTGAAGCTTTCTTT.

The V gene is TRBV4-3, the J gene TRBJ2-1, with D perhaps matching TRBD2 (6 bases). V gave up 1 base and J gave up 3 bases, with 25 bases separating them. The germline V gene encodes CDR1 LGHNA and CDR2 YSLEER. The CDR3 totals 20 residues. The CDR3 protein is CASSQVGYGTSGILYNEQFF. The CDR3 bases are TGCGCCAGCAGCCAAGTCGGGTACGGGACTTCGGGTATCCTCTACAATGAGCAGTTCTTC.

The V call is TRBV4-1, the J call TRBJ1-1, with D uncertain. CDR1 is MGHRA and CDR2 is YSYEKL in the germline V gene. The CDR3 is 14 amino acids. V lost 0 bases, J lost 11 bases, and 16 bases lay in between. CDR3 nucleotides: TGCGCCAGCAGCCAAGATCAGACACCGCCACGGGCTTTCTTT. This sequence encodes CASSQDQTPPRAFF.

V usage is TRBV28 and J usage is TRBJ1-5; TRBD1 matches 7 bases. Per germline, CDR1 MDHEN and CDR2 SYDVKM. This CDR3 region has 19 residues. The ends lost 2 bases at V and 0 bases at J; junction bases unmatched: 13. CDR3 DNA sequence: TGTGCCAGCAGTTTAGGGCGGGCCAGGGGGGTGTATAGCAATCAGCCCCAGCATTTT. This gives the protein CASSLGRARGVYSNQPQHF.

The chain combines TRBV24-1 with TRBJ2-5; weak D call: TRBD1 (7 bases). Germline CDR1 reads KGHDR; CDR2 reads SFDVKD. The CDR3 runs to 17 residues. V shed 5 bases and J shed 0 bases, with 18 bases lying between them. The DNA of the CDR3 is TGTGCCACCAGTGGAATTTCGACAGGGACTTACCAAGAGACCCAGTACTTC. This gives the protein CATSGISTGTYQETQYF.

The V and J genes are TRBV6-2 or TRBV6-3 and TRBJ2-7, with 11 bases that match TRBD2. The junction had 7 bases not matched to a gene; V was cut back by 3 bases and J by 9 bases. Germline V CDR1 and CDR2: MNHEY, SVGEGT. This CDR3 has 14 residues. The chain's CDR3 is CASSYLLAGVAQYF. CDR3 bases: TGTGCCAGCAGTTATTTACTAGCGGGAGTAGCGCAGTACTTC.

V usage is TRBV3-1 (or the pseudogene TRBV3-2) and J usage is TRBJ2-1, with unresolved D. Germline CDR1 and CDR2: LGHDT and YNNKEL (reference sequence). V was shortened by 1 base and J by 9 bases, with 4 bases between the two germline ends. This CDR3 has 11 residues. The CDR3 nucleotides read TGTGCCAGCAGCCAAGTAGCTGAGCAGTTCTTC. Translated: CASSQVAEQFF.

This sequence joins TRBV10-3 and TRBJ1-5, with 9 bases identical to TRBD1. V gave up 5 bases and J gave up 6 bases; unmatched junction bases: 11. CDR3 size: 16 residues. CDR1 and CDR2 (germline): ENHRY, SYGVKD. CDR3 residues: CAISTGGPLGGQPQHF. The DNA for the CDR3 is TGTGCCATCAGTACAGGGGGCCCCTTAGGGGGTCAGCCCCAGCATTTT.

The chain uses TRBV28 and TRBJ1-6; 8 bases align to TRBD1. The germline CDR1 and CDR2 sequences are MDHEN and SYDVKM. The CDR3 sequence is 15 residues long. Trimming cost V 5 bases and J 2 bases; bases outside gene matches: 2. The CDR3 region is CASSLTGAYNSPLHF. The CDR3 bases are TGTGCCAGCAGTCTGACAGGGGCCTATAATTCACCCCTCCACTTT.

The chain uses TRBV6-5 and TRBJ1-2, with D possibly being TRBD1 (5 bases). The ends were cut back, 0 bases at V and 0 bases at J, with 8 bases in the middle. CDR3 length equals 15 residues. Per germline, CDR1 MNHEY and CDR2 SVGAGI. CDR3 sequence reads: CASSYSARANYGYTF. CDR3 bases: TGTGCCAGCAGTTACTCTGCCAGGGCTAACTATGGCTACACCTTC.

The chain employs TRBV30 and TRBJ1-1, with 9 bases aligning to TRBD1. The junction had 7 bases not matched to a gene; V was cut back by 4 bases and J by 7 bases. The CDR3 sequence is 13 residues long. Germline values: CDR1 GTSNPN, CDR2 SVGIG (reference sequence). The CDR3 loop is CAWNRQGESEAFF. The CDR3 DNA reads TGTGCCTGGAACCGACAGGGGGAGAGTGAAGCTTTCTTT. Complete variable domain (other parts from reference TRBV30 and TRBJ1-1): SQTIHQWPATLVQPVGSPLSLECTVEGTSNPNLYWYRQAAGRGLQLLFYSVGIGQISSEVPQNLSASRPQDRQFILSSKKLLLSDSGFYLCAWNRQGESEAFFGQGTRLTVV.

In its sample, this clone was seen a few times. V is TRBV7-2 and J is TRBJ1-5; TRBD1 matches 7 bases. This CDR3 has 16 amino acids. Losses at the gene ends were 5 bases for V and 3 bases for J; bases not matched to a gene: 10. The V gene's germline CDR1 is SGHTA and CDR2 FQGNSA. The CDR3, as DNA: TGTGCCAGCAGCCCTGACCAGGGACAGTTCAATCAGCCCCAGCATTTT. It translates to CASSPDQGQFNQPQHF.

This rearrangement joins TRBV20-1 to TRBJ2-5; 7 bases agree with TRBD1. V shed 3 bases, J shed 5 bases, and the junction held 3 bases outside the gene matches. Germline V gives CDR1 DFQATT, CDR2 SNEGSKA (reference sequence). The CDR3 is 12 amino acids. Here the CDR3 DNA reads TGCAGTGCTAGTGAGGGGGCCGAGACCCAGTACTTC. This translates into CSASEGAETQYF.

This chain uses TRBV5-8 with TRBJ2-7, with D tentatively TRBD2 (6 bases). Deletions cut 4 bases from V and 2 bases from J, with 16 bases between. This CDR3 contains 15 residues. The V gene's germline CDR1 is SGHTS and CDR2 YDEGEE. The CDR3 is CASSQHGEDPYEQYF. CDR3 bases: TGTGCCAGCAGCCAACATGGGGAGGATCCCTACGAGCAGTACTTC.

The chain has TRBV1 and TRBJ2-3; the table assigns TRBD2, which was not confirmed against the DNA. TRBV1 is listed as a pseudogene. The CDR3 totals 15 residues. Here the CDR3 DNA reads TGCACCAGCAGCCAAAACGCGCCTAGCACAGATACGCAGTATTTT. This codes for CTSSQNAPSTDTQYF.

The sample holds one count of this clone. V and J are TRBV6-5 and TRBJ2-1, with 12 bases aligning to TRBD2. The CDR3 is made up of 15 amino acids. From germline, CDR1 is MNHEY and CDR2 SVGAGI. Trimming at V came to 4 bases and at J to 3 bases, leaving 1 base not matched to a gene. CDR3 sequence (DNA): TGTGCCAGCAGTTGGACTAGCGGGATCTACAATGAGCAGTTCTTC. This codes for CASSWTSGIYNEQFF.

The gene calls are TRBV5-1 and TRBJ2-1; possibly TRBD2 for D (5 bases). Germline V CDR1 and CDR2: SGHRS, YFSETQ. This CDR3 has 16 amino acids. The ends were cut back, 7 bases at V and 5 bases at J, with 22 bases in the middle. The DNA of the CDR3 is TGCGCCAGCGGAAGCCGCCAACTAGGTTATAACAATGAGCAGTTCTTC. Translation: CASGSRQLGYNNEQFF. Drawing the rest from reference TRBV5-1 and TRBJ2-1, the complete variable domain is KAGVTQTPRYLIKTRGQQVTLSCSPISGHRSVSWYQQTPGQGLQFLFEYFSETQRNKGNFPGRFSGRQFSNSRSEMNVSTLELGDSALYLCASGSRQLGYNNEQFFGPGTRLTVL.

This clone was found once. The V and J genes are TRBV9 and TRBJ2-7; TRBD2 matches at 11 bases. Germline V lookup: CDR1 SGDLS, CDR2 YYNGEE. The V gene end was trimmed by 3 bases and the J gene end by 2 bases; junction bases not matched to a gene: 4. CDR3 length: 15 amino acids. Here the CDR3 DNA reads TGTGCCAGCAGCGCAAAACTAGCGGGAGCCTACGAGCAGTACTTC. Translation: CASSAKLAGAYEQYF. Supplemented by reference TRBV9 and TRBJ2-7, the full variable domain reads DSGVTQTPKHLITATGQRVTLRCSPRSGDLSVYWYQQSLDQGLQFLIQYYNGEERAKGNILERFSAQQFPDLHSELNLSSLELGDSALYFCASSAKLAGAYEQYFGPGTRLTVT.

This clone was seen a few times. The chain combines TRBV7-9 with TRBJ1-5; 12 bases map to TRBD1. Germline lookup yields CDR1 SEHNR and CDR2 FQNEAQ (reference sequence). Unmatched junction bases numbered 8, after V lost 5 bases and J lost 6 bases. The CDR3 contains 16 residues. The CDR3 spells CASSPSGTGGFQPQHF. DNA for the CDR3: TGTGCCAGCAGCCCTTCCGGGACAGGGGGCTTTCAGCCCCAGCATTTT.

This clone was recorded only once. The chain carries TRBV19 and TRBJ2-1; 13 nucleotides match TRBD2. V dropped 8 bases and J dropped 8; count of bases not matched to a gene: 9. CDR1 is LNHDA, CDR2 SQIVND, per germline (reference sequence). The CDR3 spans 15 residues. In nucleotides, the CDR3 is TGTGCCAGTTCCGGACTAGCGGGAGTTATGTATGAGCAGTTCTTC. It is translated as CASSGLAGVMYEQFF.

The chain recombines TRBV3-1 (or the pseudogene TRBV3-2) with TRBJ1-1; unclear D gene. The CDR3 runs to 13 residues. Looked up from germline, CDR1 is LGHDT and CDR2 is YNNKEL (reference sequence). V lost 1 base to trimming and J lost 4 bases, with 7 bases between them. The CDR3 DNA sequence: TGTGCCAGCAGCCAAGGCCGGGGCACTGAAGCTTTCTTT. It encodes CASSQGRGTEAFF.

This rearrangement joins TRBV21-1 to TRBJ2-7; no check of the table's D call, TRBD1, against the DNA was made. TRBV21-1 is described as a pseudogene. This CDR3 has 15 residues. CDR3 bases: TGTGCCAGCAAATCCGGGACAGGTCCTTCCTACGAGCAGTACTTC. Translation gives CASKSGTGPSYEQYF.

About this clone: Other DNA sequences of this sample code for an identical CDR3. This chain joins TRBV19 and TRBJ1-1, with D perhaps matching TRBD1 (6 bases). The CDR3 is made up of 13 amino acids. Per germline, CDR1 LNHDA and CDR2 SQIVND (reference sequence). V lost 1 base and J 4 bases, leaving 7 bases between the germline ends. CDR3 coding DNA: TGTGCCAGTAGTATAGGGACAGCCACTGAAGCTTTCTTT. Translation gives CASSIGTATEAFF.

This clone occurred once. At one end the junction does not follow the germline gene, possibly because of a read error. This sequence joins TRBV6-2 or TRBV6-3 and TRBJ1-5; 8 bases are shared with TRBD1. The CDR3 runs 15 residues. Germline CDR1 is MNHEY and CDR2 is SVGEGT. The CDR3 nucleotides read TGTGCCAGCACTTACCCCGGACAGGGTAGACAGCCCCAGCATTTT. Protein product: CASTYPGQGRQPQHF.

The chain links TRBV2 to TRBJ1-6; D ambiguous. V was trimmed by 4 bases and J by 10 bases, leaving 17 bases between them. From germline, CDR1 is SNHLY and CDR2 FYNNEI. This CDR3 spans 15 amino acids. The CDR3 region is CASSVQAGVGSPLHF. The CDR3 nucleotides read TGTGCCAGCAGTGTTCAGGCCGGGGTTGGGTCACCCCTCCACTTT.

This clone is termed medium-sized (0.01 to 0.1%). The J gene is TRBJ2-7, the V gene TRBV27; D might be TRBD2 (5 bases). V lost 3 bases, J lost 5 bases, and 14 bases lay in between. The CDR3 spans 14 residues. The germline V gene has CDR1 MNHEY and CDR2 SMNVEV (reference sequence). CDR3: CASSLRSGLDEQYF. The CDR3, as DNA: TGTGCCAGCAGTTTGCGGAGCGGTCTCGACGAGCAGTACTTC.

This sequence joins TRBV6-5 and TRBJ2-7, with D uncertain. There are 11 residues in the CDR3. CDR1 is MNHEY, CDR2 SVGAGI, per germline. V was trimmed by 6 bases and J by 6 bases, leaving 9 bases between them. CDR3 loop: CASSHDFEQYF. For the CDR3, the DNA is TGTGCCAGCAGCCACGACTTCGAGCAGTACTTC.

This sequence joins TRBV3-1 (or the pseudogene TRBV3-2) and TRBJ2-5, with 8 nucleotides matching TRBD2. The CDR3 runs to 17 residues. V lost 4 bases to trimming and J lost 5 bases; unmatched junction nucleotides: 15. CDR1 is LGHDT and CDR2 is YNNKEL in the germline V gene (reference sequence). CDR3 DNA sequence: TGTGCCAGCAGCCTCACTTGGGGAGCGGGAGAGGGTGAGACCCAGTACTTC. Amino acid sequence: CASSLTWGAGEGETQYF.

CDR3 sequence (DNA): TGTGCCAGCAGCCACTCGGGACAGGGGGCTGGTGGCTACACCTTC. It is translated as CASSHSGQGAGGYTF. The chain carries TRBV3-1 (or the pseudogene TRBV3-2) and TRBJ1-2; 12 bases fit TRBD1. This CDR3 region has 15 residues. The germline CDR1 and CDR2 sequences are LGHDT and YNNKEL (reference sequence). With 3 bases clipped from V and 7 bases from J, the junction kept 6 bases outside the gene matches.

A note on this clone: The sample carries other DNA sequences with the same CDR3. J is TRBJ2-7 and V is TRBV7-2; no firm D call. Germline V gene data show CDR1 as SGHTA and CDR2 as FQGNSA. Trimming stripped 5 bases from V and 4 bases from J, with 6 bases between. The CDR3 covers 11 residues. The CDR3 reads CASSPQYEQYF. CDR3 nucleotides: TGTGCCAGCAGCCCACAATACGAGCAGTACTTC.